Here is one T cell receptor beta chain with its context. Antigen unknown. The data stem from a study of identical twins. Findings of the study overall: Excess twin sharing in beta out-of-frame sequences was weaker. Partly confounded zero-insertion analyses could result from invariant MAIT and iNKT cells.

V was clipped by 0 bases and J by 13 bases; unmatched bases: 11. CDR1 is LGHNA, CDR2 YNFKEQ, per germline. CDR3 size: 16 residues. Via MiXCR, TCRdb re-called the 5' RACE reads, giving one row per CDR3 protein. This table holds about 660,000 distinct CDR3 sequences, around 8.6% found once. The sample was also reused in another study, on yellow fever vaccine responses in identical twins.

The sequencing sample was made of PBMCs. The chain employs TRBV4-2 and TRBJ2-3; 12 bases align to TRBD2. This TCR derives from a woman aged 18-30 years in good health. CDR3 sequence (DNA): TGTGCCAGCAGCCAAGATTCCCACCGACTAGCGGGAGATGAGTATTTT. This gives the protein CASSQDSHRLAGDEYF.